Following are 5 T cell receptor beta chains from one sample sequenced in a study of T cell changes during pregnancy in multiple sclerosis. TCRdb's copy holds only in-frame clones and misses some; the assay was immunoSEQ multiplex PCR. Counted here are 55,000 to 70,000 clones, around nine tenths occurring once; the ten biggest clones make up 1.8%. Sequencing was performed on peripheral blood, taken after pregnancy. All receptors derive from a female donor with multiple sclerosis, enrolled in a pregnancy study.

The chain is built from TRBV6-1 and TRBJ2-3; 9 nucleotides align to TRBD2. The CDR3 covers 15 residues. Per germline, CDR1 MNHNS and CDR2 SASEGT. Losses at the gene ends were 1 base for V and 4 bases for J; bases not matched to a gene: 3. The CDR3 loop reads CASSEELAGSDTQYF. In nucleotides, the CDR3 is TGTGCCAGCAGTGAAGAGCTAGCGGGGTCAGATACGCAGTATTTT.

This chain joins TRBV5-1 and TRBJ1-1; 9 nucleotides line up with TRBD1. Germline V gives CDR1 SGHRS, CDR2 YFSETQ. There are 14 residues in the CDR3. The J segment lost 4 bases and the V segment lost 4 bases, leaving 5 bases of the junction unmatched. This CDR3 is CASSAGTGPTEAFF. CDR3 sequence (DNA): TGCGCCAGCAGCGCCGGGACAGGGCCCACTGAAGCTTTCTTT.

This clone was observed at least ten times. This sequence joins TRBV28 and TRBJ2-2; 8 nucleotides line up with TRBD2. This CDR3 comprises 15 residues. The V segment lost 6 bases and the J segment 7 bases; nucleotides outside the gene matches: 10. Germline loops: CDR1 MDHEN, CDR2 SYDVKM. The CDR3 region has the DNA TGTGCCAGCAGCCCAGGGACTAGAGATAACGGGGAGCTGTTTTTT. Translated: CASSPGTRDNGELFF.

The CDR3 loop reads CASGQGGSGNTIYF. CDR3 DNA: TGTGCCAGTGGACAGGGGGGCTCTGGAAACACCATATATTTT. V usage is TRBV19 and J usage is TRBJ1-3, with 10 bases that match TRBD1. The CDR3 runs 14 residues. From germline, CDR1 is LNHDA and CDR2 SQIVND (reference sequence). J was trimmed by 0 bases and V by 8 bases; bases with no gene match: 1.

The chain recombines TRBV5-1 with TRBJ1-1; D unresolved. Germline V CDR1 and CDR2: SGHRS, YFSETQ. The CDR3 consists of 13 residues. Trimming pared 1 base from V and 1 base from J, leaving 5 bases between. The CDR3 region is CASSLHQNTEAFF. The DNA of the CDR3 is TGCGCCAGCAGCTTGCATCAGAACACTGAAGCTTTCTTT.